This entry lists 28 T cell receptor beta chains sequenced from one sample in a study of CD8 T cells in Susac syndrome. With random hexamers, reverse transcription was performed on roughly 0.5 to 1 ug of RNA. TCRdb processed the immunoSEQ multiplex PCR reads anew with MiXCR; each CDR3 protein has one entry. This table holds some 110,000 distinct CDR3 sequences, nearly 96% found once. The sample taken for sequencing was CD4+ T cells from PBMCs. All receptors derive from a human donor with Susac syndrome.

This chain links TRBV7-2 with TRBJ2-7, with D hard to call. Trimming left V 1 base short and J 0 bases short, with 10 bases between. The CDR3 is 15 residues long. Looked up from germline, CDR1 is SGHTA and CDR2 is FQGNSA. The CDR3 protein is CASSLGPGDSYEQYF. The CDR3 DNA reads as TGTGCCAGCAGCTTAGGTCCAGGAGACTCCTACGAGCAGTACTTC.

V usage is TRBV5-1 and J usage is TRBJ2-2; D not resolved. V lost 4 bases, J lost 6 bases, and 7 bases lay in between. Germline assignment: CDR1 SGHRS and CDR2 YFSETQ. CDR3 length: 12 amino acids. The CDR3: CASSSFSGELFF. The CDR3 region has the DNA TGCGCCAGCAGCAGCTTCTCCGGGGAGCTGTTTTTT.

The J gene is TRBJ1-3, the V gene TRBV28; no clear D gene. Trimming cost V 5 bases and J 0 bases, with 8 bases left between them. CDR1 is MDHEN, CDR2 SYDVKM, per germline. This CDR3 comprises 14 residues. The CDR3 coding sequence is TGTGCCAGCAGTGCCGGGAGCTCTGGAAACACCATATATTTT. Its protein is CASSAGSSGNTIYF.

The CDR3 region is CASSGGLAGPEQYF. The CDR3 nucleotides read TGCGCCAGCAGCGGGGGGCTAGCGGGGCCGGAGCAGTACTTC. This chain joins TRBV5-1 and TRBJ2-7, with 9 bases lining up with TRBD2. Germline V gene lookup returns CDR1 SGHRS and CDR2 YFSETQ. The J segment lost 7 bases and the V segment lost 4 bases, leaving 9 bases of the junction unmatched. The CDR3 contains 14 residues.

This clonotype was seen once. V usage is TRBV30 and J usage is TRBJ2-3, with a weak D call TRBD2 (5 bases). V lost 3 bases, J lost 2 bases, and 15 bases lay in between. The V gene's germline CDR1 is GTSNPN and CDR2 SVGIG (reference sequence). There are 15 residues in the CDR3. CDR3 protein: CAWSLDSRITDTQYF. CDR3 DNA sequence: TGTGCCTGGAGCCTGGACTCGCGCATCACAGATACGCAGTATTTT.

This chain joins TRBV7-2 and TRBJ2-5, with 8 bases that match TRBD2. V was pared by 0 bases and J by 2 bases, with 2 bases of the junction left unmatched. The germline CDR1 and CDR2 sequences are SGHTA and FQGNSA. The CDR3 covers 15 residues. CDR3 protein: CASSLALAEQETQYF. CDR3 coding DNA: TGTGCCAGCAGCTTAGCACTAGCGGAGCAAGAGACCCAGTACTTC.

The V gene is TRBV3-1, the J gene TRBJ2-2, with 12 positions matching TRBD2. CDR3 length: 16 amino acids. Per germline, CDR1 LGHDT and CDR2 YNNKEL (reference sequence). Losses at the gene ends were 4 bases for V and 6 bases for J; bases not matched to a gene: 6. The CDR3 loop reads CASSRVTSGSSGELFF. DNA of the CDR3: TGTGCCAGCAGCCGAGTGACTAGCGGGAGCTCCGGGGAGCTGTTTTTT.

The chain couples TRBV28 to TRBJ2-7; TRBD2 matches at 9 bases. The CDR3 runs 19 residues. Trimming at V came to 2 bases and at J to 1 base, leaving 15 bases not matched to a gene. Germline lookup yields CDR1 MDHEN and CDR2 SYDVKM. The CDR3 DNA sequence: TGTGCCAGCAGTTTAGCCCCAGGCGGGGCGGGAGGGCCATCCTACGAGCAGTACTTC. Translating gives CASSLAPGGAGGPSYEQYF.

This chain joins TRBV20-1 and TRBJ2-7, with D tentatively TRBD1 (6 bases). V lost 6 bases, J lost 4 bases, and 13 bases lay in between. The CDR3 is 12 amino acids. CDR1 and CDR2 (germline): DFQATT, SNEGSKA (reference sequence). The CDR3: CSAGRGRYEQYF. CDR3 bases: TGCAGTGCGGGCAGGGGTAGGTACGAGCAGTACTTC.

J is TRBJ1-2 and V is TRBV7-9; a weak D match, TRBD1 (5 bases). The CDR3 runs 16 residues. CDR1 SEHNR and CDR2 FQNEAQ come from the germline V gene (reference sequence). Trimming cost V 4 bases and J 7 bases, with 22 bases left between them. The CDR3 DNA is TGTGCCAGCAGCTCCATCGGCAGGGCAACCAGAGCTGGCTACACCTTC. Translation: CASSSIGRATRAGYTF.

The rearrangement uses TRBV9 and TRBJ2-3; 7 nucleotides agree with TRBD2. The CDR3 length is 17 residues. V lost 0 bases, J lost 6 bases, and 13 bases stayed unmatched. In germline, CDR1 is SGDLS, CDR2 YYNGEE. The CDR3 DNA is TGTGCCAGCAGCGTAGAGGCTAGCGGATACCTGCCCGATACGCAGTATTTT. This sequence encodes CASSVEASGYLPDTQYF.

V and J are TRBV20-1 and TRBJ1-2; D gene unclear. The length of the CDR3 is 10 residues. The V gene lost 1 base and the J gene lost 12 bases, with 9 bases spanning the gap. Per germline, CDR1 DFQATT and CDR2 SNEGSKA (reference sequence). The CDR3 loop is CSARGRSNTF. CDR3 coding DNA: TGCAGTGCTAGAGGGAGAAGCAACACCTTC.

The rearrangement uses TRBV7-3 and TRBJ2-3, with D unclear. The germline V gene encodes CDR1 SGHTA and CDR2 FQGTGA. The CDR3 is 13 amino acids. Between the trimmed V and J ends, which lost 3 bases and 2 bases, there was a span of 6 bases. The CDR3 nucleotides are TGTGCCAGCAGCTTTACATACACAGATACGCAGTATTTT. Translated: CASSFTYTDTQYF.

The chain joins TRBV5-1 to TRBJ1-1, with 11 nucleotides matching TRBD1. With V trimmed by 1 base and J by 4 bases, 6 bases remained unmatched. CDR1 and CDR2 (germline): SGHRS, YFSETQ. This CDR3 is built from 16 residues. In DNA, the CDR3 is TGCGCCAGCAGCTTGACCGGGACAGGGGGATCCACTGAAGCTTTCTTT. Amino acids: CASSLTGTGGSTEAFF.

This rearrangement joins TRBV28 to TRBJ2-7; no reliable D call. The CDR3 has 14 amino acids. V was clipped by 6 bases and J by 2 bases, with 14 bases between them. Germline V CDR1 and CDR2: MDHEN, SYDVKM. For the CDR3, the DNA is TGTGCCAGCAGCGCCGGGCCTTCCACCTACGAGCAGTACTTC. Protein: CASSAGPSTYEQYF.

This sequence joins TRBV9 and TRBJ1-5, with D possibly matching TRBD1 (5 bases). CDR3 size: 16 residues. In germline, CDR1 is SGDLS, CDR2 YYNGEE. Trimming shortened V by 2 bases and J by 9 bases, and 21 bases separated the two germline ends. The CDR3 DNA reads TGTGCCAGCAGCGTCGGGGCTGGGGCGGATGATGGGCCCCAGCATTTT. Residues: CASSVGAGADDGPQHF.

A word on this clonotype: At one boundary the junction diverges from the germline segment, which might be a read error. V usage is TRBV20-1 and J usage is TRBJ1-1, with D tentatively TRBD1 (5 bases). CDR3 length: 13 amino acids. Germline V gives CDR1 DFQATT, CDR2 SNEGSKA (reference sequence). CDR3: CSAREPGPTEAFF. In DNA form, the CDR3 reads TGCAGTGCTAGAGAGCCGGGACCGACTGAGGCTTTCTTT.

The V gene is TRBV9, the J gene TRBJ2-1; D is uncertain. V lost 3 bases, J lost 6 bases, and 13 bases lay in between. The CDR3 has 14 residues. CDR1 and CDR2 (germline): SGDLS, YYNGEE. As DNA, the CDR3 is TGTGCCAGCAGCGAGGAGTCTATGGGCAATGAGCAGTTCTTC. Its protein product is CASSEESMGNEQFF. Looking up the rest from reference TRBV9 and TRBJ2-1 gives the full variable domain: DSGVTQTPKHLITATGQRVTLRCSPRSGDLSVYWYQQSLDQGLQFLIQYYNGEERAKGNILERFSAQQFPDLHSELNLSSLELGDSALYFCASSEESMGNEQFFGPGTRLTVL.

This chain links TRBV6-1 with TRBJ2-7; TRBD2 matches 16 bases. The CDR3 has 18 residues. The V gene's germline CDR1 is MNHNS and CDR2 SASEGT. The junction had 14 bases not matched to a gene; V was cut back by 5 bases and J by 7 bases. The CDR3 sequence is CASSRGTSGRVTGEEQYF. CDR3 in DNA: TGTGCCAGCAGTCGCGGGACTAGCGGGAGGGTCACGGGAGAGGAGCAGTACTTC.

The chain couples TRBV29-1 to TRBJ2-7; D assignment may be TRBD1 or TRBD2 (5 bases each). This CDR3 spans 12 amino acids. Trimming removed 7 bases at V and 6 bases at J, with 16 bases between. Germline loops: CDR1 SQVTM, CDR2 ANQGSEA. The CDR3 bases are TGCAGCGCAGCCACGGGACGACTCGAGCAGTACTTC. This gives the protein CSAATGRLEQYF.

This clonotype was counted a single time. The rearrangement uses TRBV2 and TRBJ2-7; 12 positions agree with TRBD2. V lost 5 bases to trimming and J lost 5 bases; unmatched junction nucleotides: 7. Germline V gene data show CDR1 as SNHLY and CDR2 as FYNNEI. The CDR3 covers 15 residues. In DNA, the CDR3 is TGTGCCAGCAGTACTGGGACTAGCGGGTCCCACGAGCAGTACTTC. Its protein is CASSTGTSGSHEQYF. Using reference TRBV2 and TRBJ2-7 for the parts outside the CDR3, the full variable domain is EPEVTQTPSHQVTQMGQEVILRCVPISNHLYFYWYRQILGQKVEFLVSFYNNEISEKSEIFDDQFSVERPDGSNFTLKIRSTKLEDSAMYFCASSTGTSGSHEQYFGPGTRLTVT.

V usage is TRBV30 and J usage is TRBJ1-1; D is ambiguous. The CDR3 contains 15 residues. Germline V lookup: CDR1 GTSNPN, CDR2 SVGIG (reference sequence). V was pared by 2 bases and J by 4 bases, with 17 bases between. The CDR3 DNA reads TGTGCCTGGAGTCCAAGGGCTACCTCAGGCACTGAAGCTTTCTTT. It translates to CAWSPRATSGTEAFF.

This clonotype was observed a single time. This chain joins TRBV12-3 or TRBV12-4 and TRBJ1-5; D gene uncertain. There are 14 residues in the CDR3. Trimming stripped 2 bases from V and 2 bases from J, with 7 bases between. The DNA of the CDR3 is TGTGCCAGCAGTTTATTCCTTGGCAATCAGCCCCAGCATTTT. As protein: CASSLFLGNQPQHF.

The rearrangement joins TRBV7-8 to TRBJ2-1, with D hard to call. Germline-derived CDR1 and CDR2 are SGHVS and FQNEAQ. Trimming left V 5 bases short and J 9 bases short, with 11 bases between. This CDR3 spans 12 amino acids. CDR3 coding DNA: TGTGCCAGCAGCCGGGCGGTGGGTGAGCAGTTCTTC. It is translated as CASSRAVGEQFF.

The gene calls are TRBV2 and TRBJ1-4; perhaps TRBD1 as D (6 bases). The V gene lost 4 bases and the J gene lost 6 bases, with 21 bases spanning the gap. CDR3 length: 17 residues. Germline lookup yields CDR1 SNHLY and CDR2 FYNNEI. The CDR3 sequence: CASSVLPGAGDYEKLFF. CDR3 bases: TGTGCCAGCAGTGTGCTCCCTGGGGCAGGGGACTATGAAAAACTGTTTTTT.

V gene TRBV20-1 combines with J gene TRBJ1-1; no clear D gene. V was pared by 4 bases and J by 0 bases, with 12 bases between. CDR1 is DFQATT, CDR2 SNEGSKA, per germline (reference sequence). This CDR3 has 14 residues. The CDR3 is CSANGRGLNTEAFF. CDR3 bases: TGCAGTGCTAACGGACGGGGATTGAACACTGAAGCTTTCTTT.

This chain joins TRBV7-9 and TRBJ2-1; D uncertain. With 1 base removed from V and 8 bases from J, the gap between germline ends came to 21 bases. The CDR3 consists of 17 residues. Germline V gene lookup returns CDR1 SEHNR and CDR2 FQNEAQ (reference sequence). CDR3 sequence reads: CASSLDMGLPGVHEQFF. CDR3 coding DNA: TGTGCCAGCAGCTTAGATATGGGCCTCCCTGGTGTGCATGAGCAGTTCTTC.

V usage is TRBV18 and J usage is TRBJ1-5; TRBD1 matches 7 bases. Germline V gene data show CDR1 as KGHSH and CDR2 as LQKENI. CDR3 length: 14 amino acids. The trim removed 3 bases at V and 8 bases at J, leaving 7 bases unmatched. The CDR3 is CASSPETGNKPQHF. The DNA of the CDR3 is TGTGCCAGCTCACCGGAGACAGGGAACAAGCCCCAGCATTTT.